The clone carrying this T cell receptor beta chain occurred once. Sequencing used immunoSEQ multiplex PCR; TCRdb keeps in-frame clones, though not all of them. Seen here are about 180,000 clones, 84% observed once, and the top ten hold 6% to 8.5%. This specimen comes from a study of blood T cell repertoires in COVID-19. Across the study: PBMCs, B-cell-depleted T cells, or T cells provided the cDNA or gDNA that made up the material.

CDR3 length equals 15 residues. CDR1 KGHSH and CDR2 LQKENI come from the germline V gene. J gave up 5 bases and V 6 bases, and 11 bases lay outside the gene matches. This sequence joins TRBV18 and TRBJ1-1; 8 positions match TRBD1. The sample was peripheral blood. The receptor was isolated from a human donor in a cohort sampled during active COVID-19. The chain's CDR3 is CASSRDRGQQTEAFF. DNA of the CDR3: TGTGCCAGCTCGCGCGACAGGGGACAACAAACTGAAGCTTTCTTT.